Shown below are 21 T cell receptor beta chains from a single sample sequenced in a study of CD8+CD57+ T cells in acquired aplastic anemia. Patients selected for sequencing had displayed CD8+CD57+ cell expansion by flow cytometry. TCR beta VDJ and CDR3 were profiled, and genomic DNA was the template. TCRdb recomputed calls from the reads with MiXCR, one row per CDR3 protein. This table has about 200,000 distinct CDR3 sequences, 65% appearing once. The sample comprised sorted CD4+, CD8+, or CD8+CD57+ T cells (not recorded which) from PBMCs. The receptors derive from a human donor with aplastic anemia.

A note on this clonotype: Its ends do not fully match the called genes, so a read error is possible. V usage is TRBV2 and J usage is TRBJ2-7; D tentatively reads TRBD1 or TRBD2 (5 bases each). The CDR3 has 11 residues. Germline CDR1 and CDR2: SNHLY and FYNNEI. CDR3 protein: CASSDRGVSFF. The DNA of the CDR3 is TGTGCCAGCAGTGATAGAGGGGTCTCCTTCTTC.

V usage is TRBV6-6 and J usage is TRBJ1-4, with 7 bases fitting TRBD1. The length of the CDR3 is 15 residues. Germline V CDR1 and CDR2: MNHNY, SVGAGI (reference sequence). V gave up 7 bases and J gave up 3 bases; unmatched junction bases: 8. CDR3 protein: CASTPTGAANEKLFF. DNA of the CDR3: TGTGCCAGCACACCAACAGGGGCTGCTAATGAAAAACTGTTTTTT.

This clonotype appeared once. J is TRBJ2-2 and V is TRBV29-1; 8 bases agree with TRBD1. CDR1 and CDR2 (germline): SQVTM, ANQGSEA. The CDR3 loop spans 13 amino acids. Losses at the gene ends were 3 bases for V and 6 bases for J; bases not matched to a gene: 3. CDR3 residues: CSVERTGSGELFF. CDR3 coding DNA: TGCAGCGTTGAGAGGACAGGGTCCGGGGAGCTGTTTTTT.

The chain couples TRBV20-1 to TRBJ2-3, with 7 bases aligning to TRBD1. Unmatched junction bases numbered 7, after V lost 4 bases and J lost 3 bases. CDR1 DFQATT and CDR2 SNEGSKA come from the germline V gene (reference sequence). This CDR3 is built from 14 residues. CDR3 sequence: CSANRQGQTDTQYF. The CDR3 DNA is TGCAGTGCTAATCGACAGGGACAGACAGATACGCAGTATTTT.

This chain joins TRBV15 and TRBJ2-7, with D uncertain. Looked up from germline, CDR1 is LNHNV and CDR2 is YYDKDF (reference sequence). CDR3 size: 14 residues. V lost 5 bases, J lost 1 base, and 12 bases lay in between. The CDR3 DNA follows: TGTGCCACCAGCCGAGGAACCCTATCCTACGAGCAGTACTTC. Protein sequence: CATSRGTLSYEQYF.

The chain carries TRBV29-1 and TRBJ1-2; D gene uncertain. CDR1 and CDR2 from the germline V gene are SQVTM and ANQGSEA. V lost 0 bases and J lost 5, with 10 bases in between. The length of the CDR3 is 13 residues. CDR3 DNA sequence: TGCAGCGTTGAAGAGGGCAGGCGGTATGGCTACACCTTC. Residues: CSVEEGRRYGYTF.

The chain links TRBV20-1 to TRBJ2-3; 11 nucleotides align to TRBD1. Germline lookup yields CDR1 DFQATT and CDR2 SNEGSKA (reference sequence). Trimming cost V 2 bases and J 5 bases; bases outside gene matches: 6. The CDR3 is made up of 15 amino acids. The CDR3 loop reads CSARRDRGSIDTQYF. As DNA, the CDR3 is TGCAGTGCTAGACGGGACAGGGGGTCAATAGATACGCAGTATTTT.

This clonotype was counted between two and nine times. This sequence joins TRBV20-1 and TRBJ1-6, with D uncertain. The CDR3 is 15 residues long. V dropped 3 bases and J dropped 1 base, with 10 bases sitting between them. Germline CDR1 is DFQATT and CDR2 is SNEGSKA (reference sequence). The CDR3 DNA reads as TGCAGTGCTAGGAGCGGGGAATCCTATAATTCACCCCTCCACTTT. This sequence encodes CSARSGESYNSPLHF.

The chain combines TRBV7-8 with TRBJ2-7, with 7 nucleotides matching TRBD2. Germline trimming cut 3 bases from V and 4 bases from J; bases unmatched to any gene: 6. The CDR3 is made up of 14 amino acids. In germline, CDR1 is SGHVS, CDR2 FQNEAQ. DNA of the CDR3: TGTGCCAGCAGCTTGACGGGACTATTATACGAGCAGTACTTC. Residues: CASSLTGLLYEQYF.

Concerning this clonotype itself: One junction end does not reproduce the germline sequence, and a read error may be involved. The rearrangement joins TRBV7-2 to TRBJ1-4; perhaps TRBD1 as D (6 bases). The CDR3 length is 14 residues. In germline, CDR1 is SGHTA, CDR2 FQGNSA. The CDR3 coding sequence is TGTGCTAGCAGCTTACGCAGGGGCGAGGAAAAACTGTTTTTT. Its translation: CASSLRRGEEKLFF. Full variable domain (outside the CDR3, taken from reference TRBV7-2 and TRBJ1-4): GAGVSQSPSNKVTEKGKDVELRCDPISGHTALYWYRQSLGQGLEFLIYFQGNSAPDKSGLPSDRFSAERTGGSVSTLTIQRTQQEDSAVYLCASSLRRGEEKLFFGSGTQLSVL.

This clonotype was detected many times. The genes are TRBV5-6 and TRBJ1-2, with D possibly matching TRBD1 (5 bases). The CDR3 loop spans 15 amino acids. Germline loops: CDR1 SGHDT, CDR2 YYEEEE. V lost 1 base and J lost 4, with 14 bases in between. The CDR3 DNA reads as TGTGCCAGCAGCTTGATTGGCAGGGTATCCTATGGCTACACCTTC. Translated, it gives CASSLIGRVSYGYTF.

This clonotype was counted between two and nine times. The chain has TRBV20-1 and TRBJ2-7; 8 bases align to TRBD1. The CDR3 extends over 15 amino acids. Trimming took 3 bases from V and 6 from J; bases not matched to a gene: 13. Germline-derived CDR1 and CDR2 are DFQATT and SNEGSKA (reference sequence). CDR3 sequence reads: CSASDPGTGGSEQYF. CDR3 DNA: TGCAGTGCTAGTGATCCCGGGACAGGAGGCTCCGAGCAGTACTTC.

The genes are TRBV15 and TRBJ2-7, with D hard to call. Germline V gene lookup returns CDR1 LNHNV and CDR2 YYDKDF (reference sequence). Trimming took off 2 bases at V and 2 bases at J, with 10 bases between the two ends. The CDR3 has 14 amino acids. The CDR3 DNA follows: TGTGCCACCAGCAGACCCGGTGGGGCCTACGAGCAGTACTTC. Translating gives CATSRPGGAYEQYF.

The chain uses TRBV11-3 and TRBJ2-7; D is tentatively TRBD1 or TRBD2 (5 bases each). The V and J ends lost 1 base and 2 bases respectively, with 9 bases between them. This CDR3 region has 14 residues. Germline lookup yields CDR1 SGHNT and CDR2 YENEEA. The CDR3 coding sequence is TGTGCCAGCAGCTTAGCACGGGACGCCTACGAGCAGTACTTC. This gives the protein CASSLARDAYEQYF. Supplemented by reference TRBV11-3 and TRBJ2-7, the full variable domain reads EAGVVQSPRYKIIEKKQPVAFWCNPISGHNTLYWYLQNLGQGPELLIRYENEEAVDDSQLPKDRFSAERLKGVDSTLKIQPAELGDSAVYLCASSLARDAYEQYFGPGTRLTVT.

The CDR3 DNA sequence: TGCAGCGTTGCCAGGGGTGGCACAGATACGCAGTATTTT. Its translation: CSVARGGTDTQYF. The genes are TRBV29-1 and TRBJ2-3; TRBD1 might be the D (6 bases). The CDR3 length is 13 residues. The V end lost 4 bases, the J end lost 1 base, and 9 bases lay between the germline ends. Germline CDR1 SQVTM, CDR2 ANQGSEA.

The V call is TRBV9, the J call TRBJ2-7; D remains ambiguous. V lost 1 base and J 2 bases, leaving 10 bases between the germline ends. This CDR3 has 14 residues. Germline assignment: CDR1 SGDLS and CDR2 YYNGEE. CDR3 coding DNA: TGTGCCAGCAGCGTATGGTCTAGTCCCTACGAGCAGTACTTC. Protein sequence: CASSVWSSPYEQYF. The complete variable domain, with remaining parts taken from reference TRBV9 and TRBJ2-7, reads DSGVTQTPKHLITATGQRVTLRCSPRSGDLSVYWYQQSLDQGLQFLIQYYNGEERAKGNILERFSAQQFPDLHSELNLSSLELGDSALYFCASSVWSSPYEQYFGPGTRLTVT.

At least ten counts were recorded for this clonotype. This chain joins TRBV7-9 and TRBJ2-7; D may be TRBD1 (5 bases). CDR3 length: 13 residues. The V gene's germline CDR1 is SEHNR and CDR2 FQNEAQ (reference sequence). Trimming cost V 5 bases and J 3 bases, with 11 bases left between them. The chain's CDR3 is CASSPPQGYEQYF. The CDR3 DNA is TGTGCCAGCAGCCCCCCCCAGGGCTACGAGCAGTACTTC.

The chain uses TRBV6-1 and TRBJ2-7, with TRBD1 as a possible D gene (6 bases). Trimming removed 5 bases from V and 1 base from J, with 12 bases in between. The CDR3 has 14 residues. Germline CDR1 and CDR2: MNHNS and SASEGT. This chain's CDR3 is CASSFAGESYEQYF. In DNA, the CDR3 is TGTGCCAGCAGTTTCGCAGGGGAGTCCTACGAGCAGTACTTC.

The J gene is TRBJ2-2, the V gene TRBV5-1, with TRBD1 matching 10 bases. Trimming cost V 3 bases and J 4 bases; bases outside gene matches: 3. The CDR3 has 15 amino acids. Germline V lookup: CDR1 SGHRS, CDR2 YFSETQ. CDR3 region: CASSWGQGSTGELFF. In nucleotides, the CDR3 is TGCGCCAGCAGCTGGGGACAGGGGAGCACCGGGGAGCTGTTTTTT.

The V and J genes are TRBV10-3 and TRBJ2-7; D unclear. The V end lost 2 bases, the J end lost 7 bases, and 12 bases lay between the germline ends. The CDR3 consists of 13 residues. Per the germline V gene, CDR1 is ENHRY and CDR2 is SYGVKD. The CDR3, as DNA: TGTGCCATCAGTGAGGACGGATCTAGGGAGCAGTACTTC. Its translation is CAISEDGSREQYF.

This rearrangement joins TRBV9 to TRBJ1-5, with D possibly matching TRBD1 (5 bases). This CDR3 has 14 residues. Trimming removed 3 bases at V and 5 bases at J, with 12 bases between. Per the germline V gene, CDR1 is SGDLS and CDR2 is YYNGEE. The CDR3 DNA follows: TGTGCCAGCAGCGCCGGACTGGGGGATCAGCCCCAGCATTTT. This gives the protein CASSAGLGDQPQHF.